This entry features one T cell receptor (beta chain) sequence. This record belongs to a study of cytotoxic CD8 clonotypes in ibrutinib-treated CLL. Whole-study context: Partial response occurred in about 25 patients and complete response in 2; at median approximately 71 months, roughly 14 remained remitted and roughly twelve progressed.

Assay: immunoSEQ multiplex PCR; the TCRdb copy retains only in-frame clones and omits some. This sample carries hundreds of thousands of clones, 60% to 80% of them seen once, and the ten largest clones take just under 6.5%. This CDR3 contains 15 residues. V gave up 4 bases and J gave up 2 bases, with 12 bases separating them. Germline CDR1 is MGHRA and CDR2 is YSYEKL. This receptor was identified in a human donor with chronic lymphocytic leukemia. The rearrangement links TRBV4-1 to TRBJ2-1; D is unclear. This sample comprised PBMCs, obtained after 36 months of ibrutinib treatment. This CDR3 is CASSPVTDTYNEQFF. The CDR3 DNA is TGCGCCAGCAGCCCGGTGACCGATACCTACAATGAGCAGTTCTTC.